A selection of T cell receptor beta chains follows, all from one sample in a study of vaccination and CD4 T cells after COVID-19. A single record per CDR3 protein comes from TCRdb applying MiXCR to the PCR reads. The repertoire holds more than 9,500 distinct CDR3 sequences, with approximately 61% as singletons. For these TCRs, the target antigens are not known. Sequencing input: CD4+ T cells from blood, cultured in vitro. All receptors derive from a human donor who had recovered from COVID-19. Each CDR3 is given with its conserved first and last residue. D genes are given only for firm matches. The size of a clone is reported for some rows only, either as once, few or many, or as a class for expanded clones.

>TRBD2|NA|TRBJ2-5|TRBV7-2
TGTGCCAGCAGCCCCCGGGGACTAGCGGGAGGCTATGGGACCCAGTACTTC
CASSPRGLAGGYGTQYF
>NA|NA|TRBJ2-4|TRBV5-6
TGTGCCAGCAGCTTGGGGGGTGGGTTAGACATTCAGTACTTC
CASSLGGGLDIQYF
>NA|NA|TRBJ2-5|TRBV20-1
TGCAGTGTTTCTAGTAACCAAGAGACCCAGTACTTC
CSVSSNQETQYF
>NA|large|TRBJ1-6|TRBV7-2
TGTGCCAGCAGCGGATACGGGGGGCTGAGTTCACCCCTCCACTTT
CASSGYGGLSSPLHF
>TRBD1|NA|TRBJ1-5|TRBV2
TGTGCCAGCAGTCCGGACAGGGGAGGAGGCCAGCCCCAGCATTTT
CASSPDRGGGQPQHF
>NA|medium-sized|TRBJ1-5|TRBV7-9
TGTGCCAGCAGCTTAGCTACCGCAGATCAGCCCCAGCATTTT
CASSLATADQPQHF
>NA|NA|TRBJ2-1|TRBV6-1
TGTGCCAGCAGTGCAAGGGGGATAGGGTACAATGAGCAGTTCTTC
CASSARGIGYNEQFF
>TRBD1|few|TRBJ2-3|TRBV20-1
TGCAGTGCTAGAGATAAGGGAACCGGACAGGGCCACACAGATACGCAGTATTTT
CSARDKGTGQGHTDTQYF
>NA|NA|TRBJ2-3|TRBV28
TGTGCCAGCAGCCCCCCGCACAGGGCATCAGATACGCAGTATTTT
CASSPPHRASDTQYF
>TRBD2|NA|TRBJ2-4|TRBV27
TGTGCCAGCAGGAAGGACTCGGGGGGGCCCGGCAAAAACATTCAGTACTTC
CASRKDSGGPGKNIQYF
>TRBD1|NA|TRBJ2-7|TRBV2
TGTGCCAGCACTCAGAACGAGGGACAGGGGTACTACGAGCAGTACTTC
CASTQNEGQGYYEQYF